This entry is about one T cell receptor (beta chain). TCRdb called the PCR reads again in MiXCR, with one record for every CDR3 protein. Found here are approximately 18,000 distinct CDR3 sequences, roughly half of them singletons; the top ten hold roughly 60%. These data are taken from a study of CD4 and CD8 cells across lung adenocarcinoma regions. The length of the CDR3 is 17 residues. The germline V gene has CDR1 MNHNS and CDR2 SASEGT. The sample consisted of CD8+ T cells from the center of a lung tumor. This TCR derives from a female donor with lung adenocarcinoma. The CD4 and CD8 labels of this study may be unreliable. The genes are TRBV6-1 and TRBJ2-3; 8 positions match TRBD2. The tail of the sequence fits TRBJ2-7 better, so the J call may be wrong. The CDR3 spells CASSRGLGGRVPDTQYF. Here the CDR3 DNA reads TGTGCCAGCAGTCGGGGACTAGGGGGACGGGTCCCAGATACGCAGTACTTC.